This entry features one T cell receptor beta chain sequence. Its antigen is unknown. For TCR beta, libraries came from quantitative 5'-RACE with molecular barcodes. MiXCR, applied by TCRdb to the 5' RACE reads, yields one record per CDR3 protein. Among 340,000 or so distinct CDR3 sequences listed, roughly 14% were seen once. This CDR3 has 16 residues. Germline V gene sequence: CDR1 LGHDT, CDR2 YNNKEL (reference sequence). The junction had 11 bases not matched to a gene; V was cut back by 4 bases and J by 5 bases. This entry is derived from a study of CD8 T cells in ankylosing spondylitis. Notes on the study in general: A TCR beta motif of eight highly homologous variants appeared characteristic of ankylosing spondylitis blood.

The chain recombines TRBV3-1 with TRBJ2-4, with 7 bases matching TRBD2. The sequenced sample was blood, either unsorted or a sorted T cell fraction (not recorded which). This TCR came from a male donor with ankylosing spondylitis or in good health (not recorded which). DNA for the CDR3: TGTGCCAGCAGCCCAATTGGGGGGGGTCAGGAAAACATTCAGTACTTC. Protein product: CASSPIGGGQENIQYF.